Below are 32 T cell receptor beta chains sequenced from a single sample in a study of shared clonotypes between healthy human individuals. Repertoires were generated with immunoSEQ multiplex PCR, while TCRdb's copy carries only in-frame clones and drops some. Of roughly 2.2 million clones detected, about 90% appear once; the ten largest clones hold 0.3% to 0.45%. Sequencing was done on a sample of naive CD4+ T cells from PBMCs. Subset defined: CD45RA+ positively selected. These receptors were taken from a man younger than 30 in good health. Some clones in this sample may be carry-over from other donors' samples.

The chain couples TRBV7-8 to TRBJ2-5, with 8 bases matching TRBD2. The CDR3 is 13 residues long. The J segment lost 5 bases and the V segment lost 7 bases, leaving 6 bases of the junction unmatched. The V gene's germline CDR1 is SGHVS and CDR2 FQNEAQ. CDR3 in amino acids: CASTSRGGETQYF. Here the CDR3 DNA reads TGTGCCAGCACCAGTCGGGGGGGGGAGACCCAGTACTTC.

This clone was recorded once. Additional DNA sequences in this sample encode the identical CDR3. J is TRBJ1-1 and V is TRBV5-1; no definite D call. Per the germline V gene, CDR1 is SGHRS and CDR2 is YFSETQ. Trimming left V 0 bases short and J 0 bases short, with 6 bases between. CDR3 length equals 14 residues. The CDR3 nucleotides read TGCGCCAGCAGCTTGGGGTCCCTGAACACTGAAGCTTTCTTT. This translates into CASSLGSLNTEAFF.

The J gene is TRBJ1-2, the V gene TRBV6-6, with D hard to call. This CDR3 is built from 14 residues. V lost 8 bases and J lost 0, with 13 bases in between. CDR1 and CDR2 (germline): MNHNY, SVGAGI (reference sequence). The CDR3 loop reads CASEPDSTNYGYTF. CDR3 nucleotides: TGTGCCAGCGAACCTGATAGCACTAACTATGGCTACACCTTC.

The rearrangement links TRBV28 to TRBJ2-7, with D possibly matching TRBD2 (5 bases). Looked up from germline, CDR1 is MDHEN and CDR2 is SYDVKM. The CDR3 loop spans 14 amino acids. Deletions cut 5 bases from V and 3 bases from J, with 14 bases between. The CDR3 DNA sequence: TGTGCCAGCAGTCAGACCGGGAATCACTACGAGCAGTACTTC. The encoded protein is CASSQTGNHYEQYF.

The V call is TRBV5-1, the J call TRBJ2-5; perhaps D is TRBD1 or TRBD2 (5 bases each). Germline V gene sequence: CDR1 SGHRS, CDR2 YFSETQ. Trimming took 6 bases from V and 4 from J, leaving 19 bases between them. The CDR3 consists of 15 residues. CDR3 sequence: CASNLEGTGRETQYF. CDR3 nucleotide sequence: TGCGCCAGCAACCTGGAAGGGACGGGACGAGAGACCCAGTACTTC. The entire variable domain, with the rest obtained from reference TRBV5-1 and TRBJ2-5, is as follows: KAGVTQTPRYLIKTRGQQVTLSCSPISGHRSVSWYQQTPGQGLQFLFEYFSETQRNKGNFPGRFSGRQFSNSRSEMNVSTLELGDSALYLCASNLEGTGRETQYFGPGTRLLVL.

The chain is built from TRBV6-5 and TRBJ2-5; a weak D match, TRBD2 (5 bases). This CDR3 is 13 amino acids long. V was shortened by 6 bases and J by 5 bases, with 13 bases between the two germline ends. Germline CDR1 is MNHEY and CDR2 is SVGAGI. The CDR3 nucleotides read TGTGCCAGCAGCATGAGGGTTTTGGAGACCCAGTACTTC. Amino acid sequence: CASSMRVLETQYF.

The CDR3 here is CASIVERAAGELFF. In DNA form, the CDR3 reads TGTGCCAGCATTGTGGAACGGGCAGCCGGGGAGCTGTTTTTT. The chain employs TRBV2 and TRBJ2-2; D unresolved. The CDR3 runs to 14 residues. CDR1 is SNHLY, CDR2 FYNNEI, per germline. V shed 7 bases and J shed 6 bases, with 15 bases lying between them.

This clone has a handful of counts. This sample also contains other DNA sequences that code for the same CDR3. The chain is built from TRBV18 and TRBJ1-1; the D gene is possibly TRBD1 (5 bases). Trimming removed 3 bases at V and 1 base at J, with 6 bases between. Germline lookup yields CDR1 KGHSH and CDR2 LQKENI. The CDR3 extends over 13 amino acids. In DNA, the CDR3 is TGTGCCAGCTCACCCGGGGCGAACACTGAAGCTTTCTTT. The encoded protein is CASSPGANTEAFF.

The gene calls are TRBV11-2 and TRBJ1-1, with D possibly TRBD1 on 5 matching bases. The CDR3 spans 12 residues. With 4 bases removed from V and 8 bases from J, the gap between germline ends came to 11 bases. CDR1 is SGHAT, CDR2 FQNNGV, per germline. The CDR3 spells CASSSWQGEAFF. The CDR3 DNA is TGTGCCAGCAGCTCCTGGCAGGGCGAAGCTTTCTTT.

The chain recombines TRBV9 with TRBJ2-7; D remains ambiguous. Trimming took 0 bases from V and 12 from J, leaving 7 bases between them. The CDR3 is 10 residues long. The germline CDR1 and CDR2 sequences are SGDLS and YYNGEE. The CDR3 protein is CASSVVPWYF. CDR3 DNA: TGTGCCAGCAGCGTAGTTCCCTGGTACTTC.

The chain uses TRBV18 and TRBJ2-3; a weak D match, TRBD1 (5 bases). In germline, CDR1 is KGHSH, CDR2 LQKENI. The CDR3 runs 16 residues. Trimming pared 3 bases from V and 0 bases from J, leaving 13 bases between. The DNA of the CDR3 is TGTGCCAGCTCACCCCTGAGGAGACAGAGCACAGATACGCAGTATTTT. Its translation is CASSPLRRQSTDTQYF. Together with reference TRBV18 and TRBJ2-3, the CDR3 gives the full variable domain: NAGVMQNPRHLVRRRGQEARLRCSPMKGHSHVYWYRQLPEEGLKFMVYLQKENIIDESGMPKERFSAEFPKEGPSILRIQQVVRGDSAAYFCASSPLRRQSTDTQYFGPGTRLTVL.

The J gene is TRBJ2-2, the V gene TRBV9; TRBD1 matches 7 bases. This CDR3 region has 16 residues. J gave up 5 bases and V 0 bases, and 7 bases lay outside the gene matches. Germline loops: CDR1 SGDLS, CDR2 YYNGEE. The CDR3: CASSVAGRGQTGELFF. CDR3 nucleotide sequence: TGTGCCAGCAGCGTAGCTGGAAGGGGGCAAACCGGGGAGCTGTTTTTT.

This sequence joins TRBV4-1 and TRBJ2-5; D is perhaps TRBD1 (7 bases). Trimming pared 4 bases from V and 5 bases from J, leaving 11 bases between. This CDR3 spans 13 amino acids. The V gene's germline CDR1 is MGHRA and CDR2 YSYEKL. CDR3 amino acids: CASSPTGRETQYF. CDR3 DNA: TGCGCCAGCAGCCCGACAGGGAGGGAGACCCAGTACTTC.

This clone was seen once. The genes are TRBV28 and TRBJ1-5; TRBD1 agrees at 7 bases. This CDR3 has 14 amino acids. The V segment lost 7 bases and the J segment 4 bases; nucleotides outside the gene matches: 7. The germline gives CDR1 MDHEN, CDR2 SYDVKM. CDR3 sequence (DNA): TGTGCCAGCACGGCGGCAGGGGGGAATCAGCCCCAGCATTTT. Amino acid sequence: CASTAAGGNQPQHF.

In the case of this clone: The junction does not match germline at one end; this may be a read error. V is TRBV30 and J is TRBJ2-5; 7 bases agree with TRBD1. The CDR3 has 14 residues. In germline, CDR1 is GTSNPN, CDR2 SVGIG (reference sequence). The CDR3 DNA reads as TGTGCCTGGAGTCCCGGGACAGCAGAAGAGATCCAGTACTTC. Translating it yields CAWSPGTAEEIQYF.

J is TRBJ1-1 and V is TRBV5-1; D uncertain. Germline lookup yields CDR1 SGHRS and CDR2 YFSETQ. This CDR3 is 16 amino acids long. With 4 bases removed from V and 1 base from J, the gap between germline ends came to 17 bases. Here the CDR3 reads CASSLGPRGGNTEAFF. The CDR3 nucleotides read TGCGCCAGCAGCCTCGGTCCCAGAGGAGGGAACACTGAAGCTTTCTTT.

The rearrangement joins TRBV19 to TRBJ2-1; maybe TRBD2 (6 bases). With 4 bases removed from V and 7 bases from J, the gap between germline ends came to 20 bases. The CDR3 sequence is 16 residues long. Germline CDR1 and CDR2: LNHDA and SQIVND (reference sequence). The chain's CDR3 is CASSTPQAGSLNEQFF. CDR3 in DNA: TGTGCCAGTAGTACGCCTCAGGCGGGGTCTCTTAATGAGCAGTTCTTC.

CDR3 nucleotides: TGTGCCAGCAGCAAAGGGGTGCCAGGGGTAGATACTGAAGCTTTCTTT. Translation: CASSKGVPGVDTEAFF. This sequence joins TRBV21-1 and TRBJ1-1; the tabulated D call, TRBD1, remains unverified against the DNA. TRBV21-1 is noted as a pseudogene. The CDR3 covers 16 residues.

V and J are TRBV18 and TRBJ2-7; either TRBD1 or TRBD2 may fit D (5 bases each). This CDR3 is built from 15 residues. V shed 3 bases and J shed 5 bases, with 17 bases lying between them. CDR1 is KGHSH and CDR2 is LQKENI in the germline V gene. In nucleotides, the CDR3 is TGTGCCAGCTCACCGAGTCCTAGCCCGGGGCACGAGCAGTACTTC. This encodes CASSPSPSPGHEQYF.

This sequence joins TRBV5-1 and TRBJ2-7, with 15 bases that match TRBD2. V trimming: 4 bases; J trimming: 6 bases; junction bases outside the gene matches: 8. The CDR3 sequence is 16 residues long. The germline V gene has CDR1 SGHRS and CDR2 YFSETQ. CDR3 protein: CASSTGLAGGYFEQYF. The CDR3 DNA reads as TGCGCCAGCAGCACGGGACTAGCGGGAGGATATTTCGAGCAGTACTTC.

The chain is built from TRBV18 and TRBJ2-3; the match to TRBD2 covers 9 bases. CDR3 length equals 16 residues. Germline V CDR1 and CDR2: KGHSH, LQKENI. V lost 0 bases, J lost 5 bases, and 6 bases stayed unmatched. The CDR3 is CASSPPNLAGKDTQYF. The CDR3 DNA follows: TGTGCCAGCTCACCACCAAATCTAGCGGGAAAAGATACGCAGTATTTT. Filled out from reference TRBV18 and TRBJ2-3, the complete variable domain reads NAGVMQNPRHLVRRRGQEARLRCSPMKGHSHVYWYRQLPEEGLKFMVYLQKENIIDESGMPKERFSAEFPKEGPSILRIQQVVRGDSAAYFCASSPPNLAGKDTQYFGPGTRLTVL.

CDR3 in amino acids: CASTLAGVGEQFF. Here the CDR3 DNA reads TGTGCCAGCACCCTAGCGGGAGTAGGCGAGCAGTTCTTC. This chain links TRBV7-3 with TRBJ2-1, with 10 bases aligning to TRBD2. V lost 7 bases to trimming and J lost 10 bases; unmatched junction nucleotides: 7. CDR1 and CDR2 (germline): SGHTA, FQGTGA. The CDR3 length is 13 residues.

The rearrangement uses TRBV25-1 and TRBJ1-2, with D tentatively TRBD1 (5 bases). Germline V gives CDR1 MGHDK, CDR2 SYGVNS. V dropped 3 bases and J dropped 4 bases, with 15 bases sitting between them. This CDR3 contains 15 residues. The chain's CDR3 is CASSDGARPLYGYTF. The CDR3 DNA is TGTGCCAGCAGTGATGGGGCAAGACCCCTCTATGGCTACACCTTC.

This rearrangement joins TRBV7-2 to TRBJ1-1; tentative D call: TRBD1 (6 bases). The CDR3 contains 14 residues. Trimming cost V 4 bases and J 3 bases, with 12 bases left between them. The germline V gene encodes CDR1 SGHTA and CDR2 FQGNSA. CDR3 loop: CASSSQGWDTEAFF. Written as DNA, the CDR3 is TGTGCCAGCAGCTCACAGGGATGGGACACTGAAGCTTTCTTT.

The genes are TRBV5-1 and TRBJ2-5; a weak D match, TRBD1 (6 bases). The CDR3 is 14 residues long. CDR1 SGHRS and CDR2 YFSETQ come from the germline V gene. V shed 4 bases and J shed 5 bases, with 15 bases lying between them. CDR3 nucleotides: TGCGCCAGCAGCGTCCTAGGGGGATTTGAGACCCAGTACTTC. This codes for CASSVLGGFETQYF.

The V gene is TRBV9, the J gene TRBJ2-5; D could derive from TRBD1 or TRBD2 (7 bases each). This CDR3 region has 18 residues. The germline V gene has CDR1 SGDLS and CDR2 YYNGEE. Trimming cost V 0 bases and J 3 bases, with 21 bases left between them. CDR3 amino acids: CASSVGIKAGQSKETQYF. CDR3 in DNA: TGTGCCAGCAGCGTAGGGATTAAAGCGGGACAGTCCAAAGAGACCCAGTACTTC. Based on the CDR3 plus reference TRBV9 and TRBJ2-5, the full variable domain is DSGVTQTPKHLITATGQRVTLRCSPRSGDLSVYWYQQSLDQGLQFLIQYYNGEERAKGNILERFSAQQFPDLHSELNLSSLELGDSALYFCASSVGIKAGQSKETQYFGPGTRLLVL.

The chain links TRBV6-1 to TRBJ2-7, with 11 bases aligning to TRBD1. Germline CDR1 reads MNHNS; CDR2 reads SASEGT. V trimming: 6 bases; J trimming: 5 bases; junction bases outside the gene matches: 6. The CDR3 is 14 amino acids. The chain's CDR3 is CASRRDRGTNEQYF. The CDR3 nucleotides read TGTGCCAGCAGGAGGGACAGGGGGACCAACGAGCAGTACTTC.

The rearrangement links TRBV6-1 to TRBJ1-1; D remains unclear. CDR1 is MNHNS, CDR2 SASEGT, per germline. CDR3 length equals 17 residues. V dropped 1 base and J dropped 3 bases, with 18 bases sitting between them. The CDR3: CASSEEERVGGYTEAFF. The CDR3 DNA follows: TGTGCCAGCAGTGAAGAAGAAAGGGTCGGCGGTTACACTGAAGCTTTCTTT.

The chain employs TRBV11-2 and TRBJ2-7; D ambiguous. The V gene's germline CDR1 is SGHAT and CDR2 FQNNGV. This CDR3 contains 11 residues. The V and J ends lost 4 bases and 5 bases respectively, with 6 bases between them. CDR3 amino acids: CASSSGDEQYF. CDR3 in DNA: TGTGCCAGCAGCTCCGGCGACGAGCAGTACTTC.

The chain has TRBV5-1 and TRBJ1-3; D gene unclear. V dropped 1 base and J dropped 0 bases, with 14 bases sitting between them. The germline V gene encodes CDR1 SGHRS and CDR2 YFSETQ. This CDR3 has 17 amino acids. CDR3 nucleotides: TGCGCCAGCAGCTTGCTGGGGTTTTGGGCCTCTGGAAACACCATATATTTT. Translated: CASSLLGFWASGNTIYF.

The chain recombines TRBV10-1 with TRBJ2-5; TRBD1 aligns across 7 bases. CDR1 and CDR2 from the germline V gene are WNHNN and SYGVQD (reference sequence). Germline trimming cut 2 bases from V and 1 base from J; bases unmatched to any gene: 1. This CDR3 comprises 14 residues. The CDR3 protein is CASSEAGGQETQYF. CDR3 nucleotide sequence: TGCGCCAGCAGTGAGGCAGGGGGCCAAGAGACCCAGTACTTC.

This chain joins TRBV2 and TRBJ1-4, with TRBD1 as a possible D gene (6 bases). CDR3 length equals 16 residues. Germline V gene data show CDR1 as SNHLY and CDR2 as FYNNEI. V was pared by 3 bases and J by 4 bases, with 15 bases between. The CDR3 DNA is TGTGCCAGCAGTGACACCGACAGGAACCTTAATGAAAAACTGTTTTTT. It translates to CASSDTDRNLNEKLFF.